This TCR beta chain was obtained from a study of response to subunit inactivated influenza vaccine. Study-level points and caveats: The authors offered the suggestion that each seasonal influenza vaccination recruits few new T cells.

Regarding this clonotype: Its cognate antigen is unknown.

One entry per CDR3 protein, called by TCRdb with MiXCR from the RT-PCR reads. The data show hundreds of thousands of distinct CDR3 sequences, with 13% to 15% seen just once and 7.6% held by the top ten. CDR3 length: 16 amino acids. Trimming removed 3 bases from V and 2 bases from J, with 13 bases in between. CDR1 and CDR2 from the germline V gene are SNHLY and FYNNEI. This sequence was found in a man in his fifties or sixties who received an inactivated influenza vaccine. Sequenced here: PBMCs from blood, sampled less than 15 days before vaccination. The rearrangement joins TRBV2 to TRBJ2-2, with a tentative D call TRBD1 (8 bases). The CDR3 region is CASSDDRGLNTGELFF. The CDR3 DNA reads TGTGCCAGCAGTGACGACAGGGGACTAAACACCGGGGAGCTGTTTTTT.